The sequence of this T cell receptor (beta chain) was determined in a study of response to subunit inactivated influenza vaccine. General study findings and limits: Researchers suggested that each seasonal influenza vaccination recruits few new T cells.

The CDR3 loop spans 14 amino acids. The germline V and J ends were trimmed by 5 bases and 6 bases, with 15 bases remaining between them. CDR1 is SGHTA and CDR2 is FQGNSA in the germline V gene. TCRdb redid the calling of the RT-PCR reads with MiXCR, one entry per CDR3 protein. The data contain 610,000 or so distinct CDR3 sequences, 14% of them seen just once; the ten biggest clones take up more than 9.5%. This clonotype showed up just a few times. Its target is not known. The starting material was PBMCs from blood, obtained roughly 12 days after vaccination. The receptor comes from a man in his fifties who received an inactivated influenza vaccine. The chain joins TRBV7-2 to TRBJ2-3; D uncertain. CDR3 protein: CASSLNRPIDTQYF. For the CDR3, the DNA is TGTGCCAGCAGCCTAAATAGACCTATCGATACGCAGTATTTT. Filled out from reference TRBV7-2 and TRBJ2-3, the complete variable domain reads GAGVSQSPSNKVTEKGKDVELRCDPISGHTALYWYRQSLGQGLEFLIYFQGNSAPDKSGLPSDRFSAERTGGSVSTLTIQRTQQEDSAVYLCASSLNRPIDTQYFGPGTRLTVL.